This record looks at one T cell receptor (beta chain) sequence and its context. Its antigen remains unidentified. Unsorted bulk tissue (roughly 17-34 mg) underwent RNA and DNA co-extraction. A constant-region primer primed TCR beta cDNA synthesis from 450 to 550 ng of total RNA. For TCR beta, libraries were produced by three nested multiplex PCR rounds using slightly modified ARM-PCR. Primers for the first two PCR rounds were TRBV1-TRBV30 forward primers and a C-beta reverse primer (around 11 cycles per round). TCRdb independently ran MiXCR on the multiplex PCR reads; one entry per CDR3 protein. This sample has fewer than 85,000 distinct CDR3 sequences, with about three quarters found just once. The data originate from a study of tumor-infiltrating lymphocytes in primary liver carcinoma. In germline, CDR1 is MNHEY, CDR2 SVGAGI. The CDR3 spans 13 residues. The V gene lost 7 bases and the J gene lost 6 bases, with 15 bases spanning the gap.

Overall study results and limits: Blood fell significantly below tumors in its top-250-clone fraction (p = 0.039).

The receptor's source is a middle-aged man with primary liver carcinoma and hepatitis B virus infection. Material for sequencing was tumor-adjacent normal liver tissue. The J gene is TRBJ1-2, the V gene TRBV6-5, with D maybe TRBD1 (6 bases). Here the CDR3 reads CASMDTGYHGYTF. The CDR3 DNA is TGTGCCAGCATGGACACAGGGTACCATGGCTACACCTTC.